A selection of T cell receptor beta chains follows, all from one sample in a study of CD8 T cell repertoires and HIV-1 epitope variants. Antigens of these TCRs are unknown. The repertoire was sequenced with immunoSEQ multiplex PCR; TCRdb's copy has only in-frame clones and lacks some. In the table there are just over 2,500 clones, around 67% of which are singletons. What was sequenced was cultured CD8+ T cells derived from PBMCs. Receptors originate from a male donor with HIV. Each CDR3 is given with its conserved first and last residue. The order of the fields is CDR3 length, clone size, J gene, V gene, D gene, CDR3 protein, CDR3 DNA. A D gene is named only where the DNA matches it firmly. Part of the rows lack a size; the others show once, few, many or a class for expanded clones.

cdr3_length: 15
clone_size: NA
j_call: TRBJ2-1
v_call: TRBV7-9
d_call: TRBD2
cdr3_aa: CASLPSGAMGNEQFF
cdr3_nt: TGTGCCAGCCTCCCGAGCGGGGCAATGGGGAATGAGCAGTTCTTC

cdr3_length: 17
clone_size: NA
j_call: TRBJ2-3
v_call: TRBV29-1
d_call: TRBD2
cdr3_aa: CSVVGSISGGRTDTQYF
cdr3_nt: TGCAGCGTTGTCGGTAGCATTAGCGGGGGACGCACAGATACGCAGTATTTT

cdr3_length: 16
clone_size: NA
j_call: TRBJ2-7
v_call: TRBV28
d_call: NA
cdr3_aa: CASRPSAEVFSYEQYF
cdr3_nt: TGTGCCAGCAGGCCCTCTGCGGAGGTATTTTCCTACGAGCAGTACTTC

cdr3_length: 13
clone_size: NA
j_call: TRBJ2-7
v_call: TRBV19
d_call: NA
cdr3_aa: CASSISISYEQYF
cdr3_nt: TGTGCCAGTAGTATAAGCATCTCCTACGAGCAGTACTTC

cdr3_length: 13
clone_size: few
j_call: TRBJ2-5
v_call: TRBV5-1
d_call: NA
cdr3_aa: CASSWDVKETQYF
cdr3_nt: TGCGCCAGCAGCTGGGACGTAAAAGAGACCCAGTACTTC

cdr3_length: 14
clone_size: NA
j_call: TRBJ2-7
v_call: TRBV28
d_call: NA
cdr3_aa: CASSLLLISYEQYF
cdr3_nt: TGTGCCAGCAGTCTTCTCTTGATCTCCTACGAGCAGTACTTC

cdr3_length: 14
clone_size: large
j_call: TRBJ1-5
v_call: TRBV7-9
d_call: NA
cdr3_aa: CASSPSYSNQPQHF
cdr3_nt: TGTGCCAGCAGCCCGAGCTATAGCAATCAGCCCCAGCATTTT

cdr3_length: 17
clone_size: NA
j_call: TRBJ2-7
v_call: TRBV28
d_call: TRBD2
cdr3_aa: CASSSTTTSGIMYEQYF
cdr3_nt: TGTGCCAGCAGTTCCACCACGACTAGCGGGATTATGTACGAGCAGTACTTC

cdr3_length: 16
clone_size: NA
j_call: TRBJ1-1
v_call: TRBV9
d_call: TRBD1
cdr3_aa: CASSGDHRGMNTEAFF
cdr3_nt: TGTGCCAGCAGCGGGGACCACAGGGGGATGAACACTGAAGCTTTCTTT

cdr3_length: 17
clone_size: NA
j_call: TRBJ2-1
v_call: TRBV9
d_call: TRBD2
cdr3_aa: CASSALSGRAAYNEQFF
cdr3_nt: TGTGCCAGCAGCGCATTAAGCGGGAGGGCCGCCTACAATGAGCAGTTCTTC

cdr3_length: 16
clone_size: NA
j_call: TRBJ2-3
v_call: TRBV10-2
d_call: NA
cdr3_aa: CASSESLRLGTDTQYF
cdr3_nt: TGCGCCAGCAGTGAGTCGCTGAGACTTGGCACAGATACGCAGTATTTT

cdr3_length: 14
clone_size: NA
j_call: TRBJ2-7
v_call: TRBV28
d_call: NA
cdr3_aa: CASSLGTPAYEQYF
cdr3_nt: TGTGCCAGCAGTTTGGGGACTCCCGCCTACGAGCAGTACTTC

cdr3_length: 15
clone_size: few
j_call: TRBJ1-5
v_call: TRBV7-2
d_call: NA
cdr3_aa: CASSSEGYSNQPQHF
cdr3_nt: TGTGCCAGCAGCTCGGAGGGCTATAGCAATCAGCCCCAGCATTTT

cdr3_length: 16
clone_size: large
j_call: TRBJ2-1
v_call: TRBV6-5
d_call: TRBD2
cdr3_aa: CASSYSTTSGGNEQFF
cdr3_nt: TGTGCCAGCAGTTACTCGACGACTAGCGGGGGTAATGAGCAGTTCTTC

cdr3_length: 15
clone_size: NA
j_call: TRBJ1-5
v_call: TRBV6-4
d_call: TRBD1
cdr3_aa: CASSHGTGGDQPQHF
cdr3_nt: TGTGCCAGCAGTCACGGGACAGGGGGCGATCAGCCCCAGCATTTT

cdr3_length: 13
clone_size: NA
j_call: TRBJ2-7
v_call: TRBV28
d_call: TRBD2
cdr3_aa: CASSLTGGYEQYF
cdr3_nt: TGTGCCAGCAGTTTAACGGGGGGCTACGAGCAGTACTTC

cdr3_length: 10
clone_size: NA
j_call: TRBJ2-5
v_call: TRBV5-4
d_call: NA
cdr3_aa: CATPAETQYF
cdr3_nt: TGTGCCACCCCAGCGGAGACCCAGTACTTC

cdr3_length: 16
clone_size: few
j_call: TRBJ2-4
v_call: TRBV2
d_call: NA
cdr3_aa: CASSDGFGPRMDIQYF
cdr3_nt: TGTGCCAGCAGTGATGGATTTGGCCCCCGGATGGACATTCAGTACTTC

cdr3_length: 13
clone_size: NA
j_call: TRBJ2-5
v_call: TRBV4-2
d_call: NA
cdr3_aa: CASSQTAGETQYF
cdr3_nt: TGTGCCAGCAGCCAAACCGCCGGGGAGACCCAGTACTTC

cdr3_length: 16
clone_size: NA
j_call: TRBJ1-5
v_call: TRBV10-2
d_call: NA
cdr3_aa: CASSHGRGLGNQPQHF
cdr3_nt: TGCGCCAGCAGTCACGGAAGGGGTTTAGGCAATCAGCCCCAGCATTTT

cdr3_length: 15
clone_size: NA
j_call: TRBJ2-5
v_call: TRBV5-5
d_call: TRBD2
cdr3_aa: CASSFSSGGQETQYF
cdr3_nt: TGTGCCAGCAGCTTTTCTAGCGGGGGGCAAGAGACCCAGTACTTC

cdr3_length: 16
clone_size: NA
j_call: TRBJ2-1
v_call: TRBV28
d_call: TRBD2
cdr3_aa: CASSPLAGNSYNEQFF
cdr3_nt: TGTGCCAGCAGTCCACTAGCGGGCAACTCCTACAATGAGCAGTTCTTC

cdr3_length: 14
clone_size: NA
j_call: TRBJ2-7
v_call: TRBV5-4
d_call: TRBD1
cdr3_aa: CASSSRQGRNEQYF
cdr3_nt: TGTGCCAGCAGTTCCCGACAGGGGAGAAACGAGCAGTACTTC

cdr3_length: 14
clone_size: NA
j_call: TRBJ2-3
v_call: TRBV11-3
d_call: TRBD2
cdr3_aa: CASSRLARQDTQYF
cdr3_nt: TGTGCCAGCAGCCGACTAGCGAGACAGGATACGCAGTATTTT

cdr3_length: 13
clone_size: NA
j_call: TRBJ2-1
v_call: TRBV11-2
d_call: NA
cdr3_aa: CASSPSSYNEQFF
cdr3_nt: TGTGCCAGCAGCCCTAGCTCCTACAATGAGCAGTTCTTC

cdr3_length: 15
clone_size: large
j_call: TRBJ2-7
v_call: TRBV28
d_call: NA
cdr3_aa: CASSPRLGDLYEQYF
cdr3_nt: TGTGCCAGCAGTCCCCGACTGGGCGACCTCTACGAGCAGTACTTC